Presented here are 9 T cell receptor beta chains from one specimen sequenced in a study of blood T cell repertoires in COVID-19. Profiling relied on immunoSEQ multiplex PCR, and the TCRdb table lists in-frame clones only, not all of them. This table has about 110,000 clones, 65% to 80% appearing once. Sequencing was carried out using peripheral blood. These TCRs come from a woman aged 40 to 55 with acute or convalescent COVID-19.

The J gene is TRBJ2-3, the V gene TRBV7-2; weak D call: TRBD2 (6 bases). V was trimmed by 5 bases and J by 2 bases, leaving 14 bases between them. Germline CDR1 reads SGHTA; CDR2 reads FQGNSA. This CDR3 is 15 amino acids long. CDR3 protein: CASSPELAHTDTQYF. CDR3 DNA sequence: TGTGCCAGCAGCCCCGAACTAGCCCACACAGATACGCAGTATTTT.

In its sample, this clone was seen a few times. The chain has TRBV3-1 (or the pseudogene TRBV3-2) and TRBJ1-1; unclear D gene. The V end was cut by 3 bases, the J end by 3 bases, with 5 bases between. This CDR3 comprises 12 residues. Germline assignment: CDR1 LGHDT and CDR2 YNNKEL (reference sequence). As DNA, the CDR3 is TGTGCCAGCAGCCAGCGGGACACTGAAGCTTTCTTT. Encoded protein: CASSQRDTEAFF.

The chain is built from TRBV27 and TRBJ1-6; a weak D match, TRBD1 (6 bases). CDR1 is MNHEY, CDR2 SMNVEV, per germline (reference sequence). The V end lost 4 bases, the J end lost 0 bases, and 13 bases lay between the germline ends. The CDR3 extends over 17 amino acids. DNA for the CDR3: TGTGCCAGCAGTTCCCGGGGGGGCAGCTCCTATAATTCACCCCTCCACTTT. This encodes CASSSRGGSSYNSPLHF.

This chain uses TRBV7-8 with TRBJ1-1; 7 bases are shared with TRBD1. Germline V gene lookup returns CDR1 SGHVS and CDR2 FQNEAQ. The CDR3 has 14 amino acids. V lost 0 bases and J lost 3; bases outside the gene matches: 1. The CDR3 DNA reads as TGTGCCAGCAGCTTAGCGACAGGGTACACTGAAGCTTTCTTT. This codes for CASSLATGYTEAFF.

The V gene is TRBV2, the J gene TRBJ2-7; tentative D call: TRBD1 (6 bases). Germline CDR1 and CDR2: SNHLY and FYNNEI. The CDR3 is 15 amino acids. V was shortened by 5 bases and J by 7 bases, with 21 bases between the two germline ends. CDR3 DNA sequence: TGTGCCAGCAGTTATCTCGGACAGCCCGAAGGAGAGCAGTACTTC. Translating it yields CASSYLGQPEGEQYF.

The chain is built from TRBV18 and TRBJ1-2; no reliable D call. CDR3 length: 14 amino acids. Looked up from germline, CDR1 is KGHSH and CDR2 is LQKENI. V was clipped by 0 bases and J by 5 bases, with 10 bases between them. The CDR3 nucleotides read TGTGCCAGCTCACCACCTTGGGAGTGTTATGGCTACACCTTC. It translates to CASSPPWECYGYTF.

The chain links TRBV28 to TRBJ1-1, with D tentatively TRBD1 (5 bases). CDR1 and CDR2 from the germline V gene are MDHEN and SYDVKM. This CDR3 is built from 16 residues. Trimming took off 6 bases at V and 3 bases at J, with 20 bases between the two ends. The CDR3 DNA sequence: TGTGCCAGCAGGATAAATACAGGCCGTGGGTACACTGAAGCTTTCTTT. This encodes CASRINTGRGYTEAFF.

The chain links TRBV19 to TRBJ1-4; perhaps TRBD1 as D (6 bases). V lost 7 bases and J 5 bases, leaving 11 bases between the germline ends. The CDR3 totals 13 residues. Germline V gives CDR1 LNHDA, CDR2 SQIVND (reference sequence). The CDR3 protein is CASTQGLNEKLFF. The CDR3, as DNA: TGTGCCAGTACACAGGGATTGAATGAAAAACTGTTTTTT.

The gene calls are TRBV28 and TRBJ1-5; D may be TRBD1 (6 bases). V was pared by 2 bases and J by 4 bases, with 12 bases between. This CDR3 region has 15 residues. Per germline, CDR1 MDHEN and CDR2 SYDVKM. CDR3 sequence (DNA): TGTGCCAGCAGTTTAGGGGGCATATCAAATCAGCCCCAGCATTTT. Translated, it gives CASSLGGISNQPQHF.